The clone carrying this T cell receptor beta chain was observed many times. Its antigen is not identified. At one end the junction does not follow the germline gene, possibly because of a read error. The record originates from a study of tumor and adjacent non-tumor tissue in lung cancer. Study context: The cohort had 12 to 13 adenocarcinoma, 2 squamous cell and 1 small cell patients. Patients were aged roughly 30 to 76, nine to eleven men and roughly 5 women, stage I to III.

Study outcomes and limitations: In normal lung, the top 100 clones were significantly more dominant than in tumor.

This sample's RNA came from whole unsorted tissue. More than 3 cm separated this lung sample from the edge of the tumor. The library came from three nested PCR rounds adapted from ARM-PCR protocols. One entry per CDR3 protein, called by TCRdb with MiXCR from the multiplex PCR reads. The sample lists about 80,000 distinct CDR3 sequences, roughly 80% occurring once. Germline loops: CDR1 DFQATT, CDR2 SNEGSKA (reference sequence). The CDR3 loop spans 15 amino acids. The sequenced sample was distant non-tumor lung tissue. This clonotype was sampled from a man aged 60 to 69 with non-small cell lung cancer. The chain is built from TRBV20-1 and TRBJ2-7; 10 bases match TRBD2. The CDR3 protein is CSARETSGDYYEQYF. CDR3 bases: TGCAGTGCCAGAGAAACTAGCGGGGATTACTACGAGCAGTACTTC.